This section outlines one T cell receptor beta chain sequence together with its context. The antigen remains unidentified. The data belong to a study of CD8+CD57+ T cells in acquired aplastic anemia. Study as a whole: DNA per sorted CD4+ or CD8+ sample ranged about 0.2 to 30 ug, averaging roughly 3.2 ug. Study results and caveats: Patients did not significantly differ from controls in CD8+ Simpson's diversity. It was found that under 30 CD8+ CDR3 sequences were shared between patients and controls.

The study profiled TCR beta VDJ and CDR3 using genomic DNA as template. TCRdb reanalysed the reads using MiXCR and keeps one entry per CDR3 protein. Of under 350,000 distinct CDR3 sequences listed, around three fifths are singletons. CD8+CD57+ cell expansion, shown by flow cytometry, had occurred in the patients selected for sequencing. Each of the patients presented with severe acquired aplastic anemia. The CDR3 length is 15 residues. Germline V gene lookup returns CDR1 SNHLY and CDR2 FYNNEI. The V end was cut by 6 bases, the J end by 5 bases, with 19 bases between. The receptor was derived from a human donor with aplastic anemia. The sequencing input was sorted CD4+, CD8+, or CD8+CD57+ T cells (not recorded which) from PBMCs. The chain is built from TRBV2 and TRBJ2-5; D remains ambiguous. The CDR3 bases are TGTGCCAGCAGCCAAGATCTAGGCACTGTCGAGACCCAGTACTTC. It yields the protein CASSQDLGTVETQYF.